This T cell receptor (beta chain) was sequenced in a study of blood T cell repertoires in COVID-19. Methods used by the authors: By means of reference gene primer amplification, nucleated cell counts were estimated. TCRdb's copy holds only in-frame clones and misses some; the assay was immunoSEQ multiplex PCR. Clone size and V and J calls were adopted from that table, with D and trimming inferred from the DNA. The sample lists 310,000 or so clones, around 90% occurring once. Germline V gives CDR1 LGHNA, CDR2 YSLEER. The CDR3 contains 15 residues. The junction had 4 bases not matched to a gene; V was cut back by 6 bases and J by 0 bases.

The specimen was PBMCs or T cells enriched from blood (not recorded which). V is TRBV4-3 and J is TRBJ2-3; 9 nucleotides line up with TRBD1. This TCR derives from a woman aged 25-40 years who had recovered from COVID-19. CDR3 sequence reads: CASSRGQGSTDTQYF. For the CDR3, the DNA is TGCGCCAGCAGTCGGGGACAGGGTAGCACAGATACGCAGTATTTT.